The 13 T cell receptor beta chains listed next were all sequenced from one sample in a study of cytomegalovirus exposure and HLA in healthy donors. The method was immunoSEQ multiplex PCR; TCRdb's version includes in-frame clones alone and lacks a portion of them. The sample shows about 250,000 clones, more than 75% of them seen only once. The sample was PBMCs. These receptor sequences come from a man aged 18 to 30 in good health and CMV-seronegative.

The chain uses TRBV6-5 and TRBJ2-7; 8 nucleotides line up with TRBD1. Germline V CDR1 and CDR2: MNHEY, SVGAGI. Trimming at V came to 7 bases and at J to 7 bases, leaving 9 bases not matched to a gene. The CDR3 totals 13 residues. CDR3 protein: CASKNTGGREQYF. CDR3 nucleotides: TGTGCCAGCAAGAATACAGGGGGACGAGAGCAGTACTTC.

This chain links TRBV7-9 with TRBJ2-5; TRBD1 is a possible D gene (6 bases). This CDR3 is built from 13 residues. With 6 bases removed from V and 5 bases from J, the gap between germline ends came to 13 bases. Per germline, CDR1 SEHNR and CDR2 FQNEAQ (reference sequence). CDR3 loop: CASSQDSAETQYF. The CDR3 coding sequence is TGTGCCAGCAGTCAGGACAGCGCTGAGACCCAGTACTTC.

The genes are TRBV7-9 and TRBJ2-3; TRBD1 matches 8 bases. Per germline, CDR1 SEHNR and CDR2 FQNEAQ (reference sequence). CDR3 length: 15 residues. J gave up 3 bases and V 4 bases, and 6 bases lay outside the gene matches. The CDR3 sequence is CASSYRQGSTDTQYF. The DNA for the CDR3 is TGTGCCAGCAGCTACAGACAGGGGTCGACAGATACGCAGTATTTT.

CDR3 coding DNA: TGTGCCAGCAGCTTGGGACAGCACTATGGCTACACCTTC. This sequence encodes CASSLGQHYGYTF. This chain connects TRBV11-2 to TRBJ1-2, with 7 nucleotides matching TRBD1. The CDR3 has 13 amino acids. V lost 3 bases, J lost 3 bases, and 1 base stayed unmatched. Germline assignment: CDR1 SGHAT and CDR2 FQNNGV.

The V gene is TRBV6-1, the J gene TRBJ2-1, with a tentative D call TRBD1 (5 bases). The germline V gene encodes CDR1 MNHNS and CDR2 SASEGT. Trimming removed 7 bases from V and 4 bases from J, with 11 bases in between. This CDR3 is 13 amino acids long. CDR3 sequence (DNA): TGTGCCAGCAATAAACAGGTATACAATGAGCAGTTCTTC. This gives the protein CASNKQVYNEQFF.

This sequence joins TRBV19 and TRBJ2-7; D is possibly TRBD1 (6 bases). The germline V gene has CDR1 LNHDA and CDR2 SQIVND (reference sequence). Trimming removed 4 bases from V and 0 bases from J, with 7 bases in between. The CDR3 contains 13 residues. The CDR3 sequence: CASSTDSSYEQYF. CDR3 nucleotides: TGTGCCAGTAGTACGGACAGCTCCTACGAGCAGTACTTC.

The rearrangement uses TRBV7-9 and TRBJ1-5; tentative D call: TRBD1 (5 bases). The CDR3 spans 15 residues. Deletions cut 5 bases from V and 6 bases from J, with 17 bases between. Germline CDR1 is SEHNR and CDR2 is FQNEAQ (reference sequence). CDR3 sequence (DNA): TGTGCCAGCAGCAATCAGGCCGGGGGTGGTCAGCCCCAGCATTTT. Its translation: CASSNQAGGGQPQHF. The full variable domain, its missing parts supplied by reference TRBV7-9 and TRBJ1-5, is DTGVSQNPRHKITKRGQNVTFRCDPISEHNRLYWYRQTLGQGPEFLTYFQNEAQLEKSRLLSDRFSAERPKGSFSTLEIQRTEQGDSAMYLCASSNQAGGGQPQHFGDGTRLSIL.

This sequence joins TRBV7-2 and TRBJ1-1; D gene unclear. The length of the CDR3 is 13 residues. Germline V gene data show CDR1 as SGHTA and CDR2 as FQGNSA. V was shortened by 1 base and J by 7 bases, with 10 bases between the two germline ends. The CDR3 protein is CASSLEEAREAFF. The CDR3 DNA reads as TGTGCCAGCAGCTTAGAGGAGGCCCGTGAAGCTTTCTTT.

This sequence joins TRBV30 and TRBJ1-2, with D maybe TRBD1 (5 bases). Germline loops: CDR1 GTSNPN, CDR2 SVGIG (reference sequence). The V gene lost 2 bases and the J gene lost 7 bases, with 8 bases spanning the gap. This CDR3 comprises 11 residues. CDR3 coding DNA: TGTGCCTGGAGTCCAGGGTTTGGCTACACCTTC. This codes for CAWSPGFGYTF.

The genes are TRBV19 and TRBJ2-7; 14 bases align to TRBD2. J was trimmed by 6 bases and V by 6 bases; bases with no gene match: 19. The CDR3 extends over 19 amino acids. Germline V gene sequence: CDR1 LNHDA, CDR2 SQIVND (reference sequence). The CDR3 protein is CASSPAGPAGLAGVSEQYF. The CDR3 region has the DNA TGTGCCAGTAGCCCCGCTGGGCCAGCGGGACTAGCGGGAGTATCCGAGCAGTACTTC.

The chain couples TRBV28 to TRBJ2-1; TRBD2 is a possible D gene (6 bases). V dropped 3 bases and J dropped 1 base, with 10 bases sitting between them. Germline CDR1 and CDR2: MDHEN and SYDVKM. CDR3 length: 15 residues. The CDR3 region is CASSLWEDSYNEQFF. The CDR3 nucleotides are TGTGCCAGCAGTTTGTGGGAGGATTCCTACAATGAGCAGTTCTTC.

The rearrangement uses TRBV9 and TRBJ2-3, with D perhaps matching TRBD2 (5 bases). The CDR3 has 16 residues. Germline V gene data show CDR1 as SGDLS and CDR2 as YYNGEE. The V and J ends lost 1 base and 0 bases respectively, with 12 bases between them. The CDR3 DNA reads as TGTGCCAGCAGCGTACGCGGGTCTCCAAGCACAGATACGCAGTATTTT. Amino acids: CASSVRGSPSTDTQYF.

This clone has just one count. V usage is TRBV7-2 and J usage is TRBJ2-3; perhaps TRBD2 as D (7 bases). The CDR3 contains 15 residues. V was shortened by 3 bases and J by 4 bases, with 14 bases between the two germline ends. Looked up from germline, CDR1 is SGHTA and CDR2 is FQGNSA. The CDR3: CASSFAGAGADTQYF. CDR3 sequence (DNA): TGTGCCAGCAGCTTTGCGGGGGCGGGCGCAGATACGCAGTATTTT. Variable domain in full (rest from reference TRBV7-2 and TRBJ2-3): GAGVSQSPSNKVTEKGKDVELRCDPISGHTALYWYRQSLGQGLEFLIYFQGNSAPDKSGLPSDRFSAERTGGSVSTLTIQRTQQEDSAVYLCASSFAGAGADTQYFGPGTRLTVL.